These 21 T cell receptor beta chains were sequenced from one sample in a study of T cells after yellow fever vaccination. A single record per CDR3 protein comes from TCRdb applying MiXCR to the 5' RACE reads. Among about 120,000 distinct CDR3 sequences listed, about 8.8% were seen once. Material: CD8+ T cells sorted from PBMCs, obtained on the day of the yellow fever booster vaccination. The receptors here all came from a man between 18 and 29 years old who received the YFV17D yellow fever vaccine.

V and J are TRBV6-1 and TRBJ2-3, with TRBD2 matching over 9 bases. J lost 2 bases, V lost 8 bases, and 14 bases had no gene match. In germline, CDR1 is MNHNS, CDR2 SASEGT. CDR3 length: 17 amino acids. This chain's CDR3 is CASPGGGAAPYTDTQYF. CDR3 coding DNA: TGTGCCAGCCCGGGCGGGGGGGCAGCCCCATACACAGATACGCAGTATTTT.

The rearrangement joins TRBV29-1 to TRBJ1-2; TRBD1 might be the D (5 bases). The CDR3 covers 12 residues. CDR1 and CDR2 (germline): SQVTM, ANQGSEA. The V end was cut by 5 bases, the J end by 4 bases, with 11 bases between. CDR3 residues: CSVLTETYGYTF. The CDR3 bases are TGCAGCGTTTTGACAGAGACCTATGGCTACACCTTC.

Only a few counts were recorded for this clonotype. The chain couples TRBV5-1 to TRBJ1-6; 8 nucleotides line up with TRBD1. Unmatched junction bases numbered 9, after V lost 2 bases and J lost 5 bases. Looked up from germline, CDR1 is SGHRS and CDR2 is YFSETQ. The CDR3 contains 17 residues. The CDR3 loop reads CASSLTQGAPNNSPLHF. CDR3 bases: TGCGCCAGCAGCTTAACCCAGGGGGCGCCGAATAATTCACCCCTCCACTTT.

The chain has TRBV6-2 or TRBV6-3 and TRBJ2-1, with a tentative D call TRBD2 (6 bases). Trimming took off 10 bases at V and 4 bases at J, with 20 bases between the two ends. The CDR3 extends over 15 amino acids. CDR1 is MNHEY and CDR2 is SVGEGT in the germline V gene. Here the CDR3 DNA reads TGTGCCACCCTGTCGGGTGGGCGGGAATACAATGAGCAGTTCTTC. It codes for CATLSGGREYNEQFF.

This clonotype was counted only a few times. The chain employs TRBV14 and TRBJ1-4; D perhaps matches TRBD1 (5 bases). The CDR3 covers 13 residues. V was trimmed by 4 bases and J by 13 bases, leaving 16 bases between them. The V gene's germline CDR1 is SGHDN and CDR2 FVKESK. The CDR3 sequence is CASSLTLGTALFF. CDR3 nucleotides: TGTGCCAGCAGCCTAACCTTGGGGACCGCACTGTTTTTT.

This clonotype was detected a few times. The rearrangement joins TRBV7-3 to TRBJ2-3; 10 nucleotides line up with TRBD2. This CDR3 contains 15 residues. CDR1 SGHTA and CDR2 FQGTGA come from the germline V gene. V shed 5 bases, J shed 4 bases, and the junction held 6 bases outside the gene matches. CDR3 DNA: TGTGCCAGCAGCCCAGCGGGGGGGGAGGCAGATACGCAGTATTTT. Its translation: CASSPAGGEADTQYF.

This rearrangement joins TRBV6-5 to TRBJ2-1, with 11 nucleotides matching TRBD1. The CDR3 contains 17 residues. V shed 0 bases and J 5 bases; nucleotides not matched to a gene: 6. Germline CDR1 and CDR2: MNHEY and SVGAGI. The CDR3 DNA is TGTGCCAGCAGTTACTCTTGGACAGGGGGCAGCCACAATGAGCAGTTCTTC. It translates to CASSYSWTGGSHNEQFF.

CDR3 sequence reads: CASSQISSRQTGELFF. The CDR3 bases are TGCGCCAGCAGCCAAATCTCTAGCCGACAGACCGGGGAGCTGTTTTTT. J is TRBJ2-2 and V is TRBV4-1; D possibly uses TRBD1 or TRBD2 (5 bases each). V was clipped by 2 bases and J by 5 bases, with 15 bases between them. CDR3 length: 16 amino acids. Germline V CDR1 and CDR2: MGHRA, YSYEKL.

This clonotype was picked up a small number of times. The genes are TRBV20-1 and TRBJ1-6, with D unresolved. This CDR3 contains 13 residues. V lost 0 bases and J 7 bases, leaving 7 bases between the germline ends. The V gene's germline CDR1 is DFQATT and CDR2 SNEGSKA (reference sequence). The CDR3 reads CSAREIPNSPLHF. The CDR3 region has the DNA TGCAGTGCTAGAGAGATACCCAATTCACCCCTCCACTTT.

In this sample, this clonotype turned up many times. V gene TRBV19 combines with J gene TRBJ2-7; D not certain. The CDR3 is made up of 14 amino acids. Per germline, CDR1 LNHDA and CDR2 SQIVND (reference sequence). The V end was cut by 5 bases, the J end by 2 bases, with 13 bases between. This CDR3 is CASSPGTVPYEQYV. The CDR3 DNA is TGTGCCAGTAGTCCAGGCACGGTCCCCTACGAGCAGTACGTC.

This clonotype was recorded a few times. The chain recombines TRBV5-4 with TRBJ2-1; a weak D match, TRBD2 (7 bases). Germline CDR1 is SGHNT and CDR2 is YYREEE (reference sequence). There are 14 residues in the CDR3. V was clipped by 4 bases and J by 6 bases, with 14 bases between them. The CDR3 DNA sequence: TGTGCCAGCAGCGATCGAGGGGGGGGCAATGAGCAGTTCTTC. Translation gives CASSDRGGGNEQFF.

This clonotype has at least ten counts. The rearrangement joins TRBV4-3 to TRBJ1-5, with 7 bases that match TRBD1. Germline CDR1 and CDR2: LGHNA and YSLEER. The CDR3 length is 16 residues. V trimming: 0 bases; J trimming: 4 bases; junction bases outside the gene matches: 6. The DNA for the CDR3 is TGCGCCAGCAGCCAAGATCGGACAGGATTAAATCAGCCCCAGCATTTT. Its protein product is CASSQDRTGLNQPQHF.

The chain carries TRBV7-9 and TRBJ2-2, with D unclear. The V and J ends lost 1 base and 7 bases respectively, with 10 bases between them. CDR1 SEHNR and CDR2 FQNEAQ come from the germline V gene (reference sequence). There are 14 residues in the CDR3. The CDR3 is CASSLDWTSGELFF. The CDR3 bases are TGTGCCAGCAGCTTAGACTGGACCAGCGGGGAGCTGTTTTTT.

The CDR3 loop reads CASSLLMGGTAQHF. Written as DNA, the CDR3 is TGTGCCAGCAGTTTACTTATGGGCGGAACGGCCCAGCATTTT. The genes are TRBV6-6 and TRBJ1-5; D remains ambiguous. Trimming left V 4 bases short and J 11 bases short, with 18 bases between. Germline V CDR1 and CDR2: MNHNY, SVGAGI (reference sequence). The CDR3 consists of 14 residues.

The chain joins TRBV6-1 to TRBJ1-1; D remains ambiguous. Germline V gene data show CDR1 as MNHNS and CDR2 as SASEGT. V was clipped by 3 bases and J by 10 bases, with 9 bases between them. The CDR3 runs 11 residues. CDR3 residues: CASSESQRAFF. In DNA, the CDR3 is TGTGCCAGCAGTGAGAGTCAGCGAGCTTTCTTT.

This clonotype occurred a few times. The chain recombines TRBV5-6 with TRBJ1-2; the match to TRBD1 covers 9 bases. The CDR3 runs 13 residues. CDR1 and CDR2 (germline): SGHDT, YYEEEE. The junction had 2 bases not matched to a gene; V was cut back by 0 bases and J by 8 bases. CDR3 DNA sequence: TGTGCCAGCAGCTTGGGACAGGGGGTCGGCTACACCTTC. Amino acids: CASSLGQGVGYTF.

The rearrangement uses TRBV4-1 and TRBJ2-1; TRBD2 agrees at 11 bases. There are 16 residues in the CDR3. Trimming took 4 bases from V and 7 from J; bases not matched to a gene: 9. In germline, CDR1 is MGHRA, CDR2 YSYEKL. The CDR3 DNA sequence: TGCGCCAGCAGCCGGGGACTAGCGGCCGACAGGAATGAGCAGTTCTTC. Amino acid sequence: CASSRGLAADRNEQFF.

In this sample, this clonotype turned up a few times. The CDR3 reads CASSYGTGHNEQFF. The CDR3 DNA reads TGTGCCAGCAGTTACGGGACAGGGCACAATGAGCAGTTCTTC. J is TRBJ2-1 and V is TRBV6-2 or TRBV6-3, with TRBD1 identical over 9 bases. V dropped 2 bases and J dropped 5; count of bases not matched to a gene: 1. The CDR3 sequence is 14 residues long. Per germline, CDR1 MNHEY and CDR2 SVGEGT.

This clonotype was seen a few times. This chain links TRBV19 with TRBJ2-2, with no clear D. CDR1 is LNHDA and CDR2 is SQIVND in the germline V gene (reference sequence). The CDR3 consists of 13 residues. V was cut by 3 bases and J by 4 bases, with 6 bases left in between. The CDR3 DNA reads TGTGCCAGTAGTATCAGCGTCACCGGGGAGCTGTTTTTT. Amino acids: CASSISVTGELFF.

The V and J genes are TRBV7-3 and TRBJ2-3, with unresolved D. The CDR3 length is 13 residues. V shed 5 bases and J shed 0 bases, with 6 bases lying between them. Germline values: CDR1 SGHTA, CDR2 FQGTGA. The CDR3 loop reads CASSPQSTDTQYF. The CDR3 DNA reads TGTGCCAGCAGCCCCCAGAGCACAGATACGCAGTATTTT.

The J gene is TRBJ2-1, the V gene TRBV11-1; D is uncertain. With 1 base removed from V and 4 bases from J, the gap between germline ends came to 8 bases. Germline V gene lookup returns CDR1 SGHAT and CDR2 FQDESV (reference sequence). The CDR3 runs to 14 residues. CDR3 DNA: TGTGCCAGCAGCTTAGATAGGGTTTACAATGAGCAGTTCTTC. The encoded protein is CASSLDRVYNEQFF.